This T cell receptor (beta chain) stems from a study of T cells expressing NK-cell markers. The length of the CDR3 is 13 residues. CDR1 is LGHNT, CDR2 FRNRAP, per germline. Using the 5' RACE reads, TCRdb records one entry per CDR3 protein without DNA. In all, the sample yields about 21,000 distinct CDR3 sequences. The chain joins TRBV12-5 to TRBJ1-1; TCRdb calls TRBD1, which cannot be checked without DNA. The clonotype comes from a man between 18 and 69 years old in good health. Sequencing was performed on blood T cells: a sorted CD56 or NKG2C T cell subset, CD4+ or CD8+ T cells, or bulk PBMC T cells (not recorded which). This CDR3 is CASGPTGGTGAFF.